Below, 7 T cell receptor beta chains from the same sample are listed, as sequenced in a study of OX40 agonist ivuxolimab in advanced cancers. The library was built by means of the immunoSEQ multiplex PCR assay. TCRdb took this table from immuneACCESS and kept in-frame rearrangements with V and J called. Such tables lack part of the clones; where checked against another copy, unresolved V genes explain under half of the gap, and the rest is unexplained. Here the sample has about 50,000 clones; approximately 95% occur a single time. The ten biggest clones cover approximately 25% of the sample. Material: CD4+ or CD8+ T cells sorted from blood, obtained in a trial of the OX40 agonist ivuxolimab. The receptors here all came from an adult with an advanced solid tumor such as melanoma, head and neck, liver or kidney cancer.

The genes are TRBV7-9 and TRBJ2-2, with unresolved D. Trimming stripped 5 bases from V and 7 bases from J, with 29 bases between. Germline assignment: CDR1 SEHNR and CDR2 FQNEAQ (reference sequence). The CDR3 covers 19 residues. The CDR3, as DNA: TGTGCCAGCAGCCGACAAATAACCGTGGGTATCGGTTCTGGCGGGGAGCTGTTTTTT. This translates into CASSRQITVGIGSGGELFF.

The chain couples TRBV9 to TRBJ2-1, with 11 nucleotides matching TRBD2. Germline assignment: CDR1 SGDLS and CDR2 YYNGEE. V trimming: 5 bases; J trimming: 5 bases; junction bases outside the gene matches: 6. This CDR3 region has 15 residues. The CDR3 protein is CASSATSGIDNEQFF. The DNA for the CDR3 is TGTGCCAGCAGTGCGACTAGCGGGATCGACAATGAGCAGTTCTTC.

V gene TRBV9 combines with J gene TRBJ1-2; 10 nucleotides align to TRBD1. With 3 bases clipped from V and 0 bases from J, the junction kept 14 bases outside the gene matches. This CDR3 has 19 residues. Germline V gives CDR1 SGDLS, CDR2 YYNGEE. CDR3 sequence (DNA): TGTGCCAGCAGCGGCAGATCCGGGACAGGGGCCCTAGCTAACTATGGCTACACCTTC. It yields the protein CASSGRSGTGALANYGYTF.

The chain has TRBV28 and TRBJ2-7; tentative D call: TRBD1 (5 bases). The CDR3 sequence is 12 residues long. CDR1 and CDR2 from the germline V gene are MDHEN and SYDVKM. The V and J ends lost 10 bases and 3 bases respectively, with 13 bases between them. The CDR3 DNA sequence: TGTGCCATCAAGGGGCCCTACTACGAGCAGTACTTC. Translation gives CAIKGPYYEQYF.

This chain joins TRBV19 and TRBJ1-5; D unresolved. Looked up from germline, CDR1 is LNHDA and CDR2 is SQIVND (reference sequence). The V gene lost 0 bases and the J gene lost 0 bases, with 12 bases spanning the gap. The CDR3 totals 17 residues. The CDR3 region has the DNA TGTGCCAGTAGTATAGATCTAGAGGTCTATAGCAATCAGCCCCAGCATTTT. Translating it yields CASSIDLEVYSNQPQHF.

This clone has only a few counts. V is TRBV4-1 and J is TRBJ2-7, with TRBD2 identical over 9 bases. Germline V gene sequence: CDR1 MGHRA, CDR2 YSYEKL. J lost 6 bases, V lost 4 bases, and 10 bases had no gene match. The CDR3 consists of 15 residues. The CDR3 DNA sequence: TGCGCCAGCAGCCCCCTGGGTAGCGGGAGAGTCGAGCAGTACTTC. Encoded protein: CASSPLGSGRVEQYF.

The chain joins TRBV9 to TRBJ2-6; D is unclear. The ends were cut back, 4 bases at V and 2 bases at J, with 13 bases in the middle. CDR1 and CDR2 (germline): SGDLS, YYNGEE. CDR3 size: 16 residues. The chain's CDR3 is CASSPEPPPGANVLTF. The CDR3 nucleotides are TGTGCCAGCAGCCCCGAACCCCCTCCTGGGGCCAACGTCCTGACTTTC.